One T cell receptor beta chain is described in this entry. The sample originates from a study of blood T cell repertoires in COVID-19. Background on the study: The origin of the acute and convalescent COVID-19 samples was the United States, Italy and Spain.

Original processing notes: Estimation of nucleated cell counts relied on the amplification of reference gene primers. TCRdb's table, derived via immunoSEQ multiplex PCR, lists solely in-frame clones and lacks some. V and J calls and clone size follow that table, whereas D and trimming were derived from the DNA. Here the sample spans over 150,000 clones, over 80% being singletons. This CDR3 spans 13 amino acids. The germline CDR1 and CDR2 sequences are SGHRS and YFSETQ. Trimming left V 2 bases short and J 6 bases short, with 11 bases between. This clonotype was obtained from a woman at least 80 years old with active or convalescent COVID-19. Material for sequencing was peripheral blood. The J gene is TRBJ1-2, the V gene TRBV5-1, with D possibly being TRBD1 (5 bases). The CDR3 loop reads CASSFGRGDGYTF. The CDR3 DNA reads TGCGCCAGCAGCTTTGGCCGGGGGGATGGCTACACCTTC. The complete variable domain, with remaining parts taken from reference TRBV5-1 and TRBJ1-2, reads KAGVTQTPRYLIKTRGQQVTLSCSPISGHRSVSWYQQTPGQGLQFLFEYFSETQRNKGNFPGRFSGRQFSNSRSEMNVSTLELGDSALYLCASSFGRGDGYTFGSGTRLTVV.